A single sample is the source of the 30 T cell receptor beta chains below, sequenced in a study of molecular identifiers for immune sequencing clone quantification. TCRdb fed the PCR reads into MiXCR, producing one record per CDR3 protein. Of under 800,000 distinct CDR3 sequences in the sample, around 25% were seen once. Sequenced input: naive CD8+ T cells from blood, with Jurkat cell RNA spiked in. Noted subset: FACS-sorted CD8+CD4-CCR7+CD45RA+ naive T cells. Source of these receptors: a human donor in good health. Some libraries in this study had Jurkat cell RNA spiked in.

The chain uses TRBV12-3 or TRBV12-4 and TRBJ1-1, with D uncertain. This CDR3 has 12 residues. Trimming took off 4 bases at V and 11 bases at J, with 14 bases between the two ends. The CDR3 nucleotides read TGTGCCAGCAGTTCCTTACCTTTGGGTGCTTTCTTT. Translated, it gives CASSSLPLGAFF.

The chain is built from TRBV27 and TRBJ2-7; tentatively, D is TRBD1 (5 bases). Germline CDR1 and CDR2: MNHEY and SMNVEV (reference sequence). Trimming pared 2 bases from V and 0 bases from J, leaving 8 bases between. This CDR3 region has 14 residues. The CDR3 DNA reads as TGTGCCAGCAGTTTACAGGGTACCTCCTACGAGCAGTACTTC. This codes for CASSLQGTSYEQYF.

About this clonotype itself: A read error may explain this, as a much larger clone is one base away. V usage is TRBV6-2 or TRBV6-3 and J usage is TRBJ1-5; TRBD1 agrees at 9 bases. The CDR3 runs 14 residues. The J segment lost 6 bases and the V segment lost 6 bases, leaving 6 bases of the junction unmatched. Germline V gives CDR1 MNHEY, CDR2 SVGEGT. The CDR3 DNA reads TGTGCCAGCAGATATACAGGGGGCGGTCAGCCCCAGCATTTT. Translation gives CASRYTGGGQPQHF.

This chain uses TRBV7-9 with TRBJ2-7; D might be TRBD2 (5 bases). Looked up from germline, CDR1 is SEHNR and CDR2 is FQNEAQ (reference sequence). V was shortened by 4 bases and J by 0 bases, with 13 bases between the two germline ends. The CDR3 loop spans 15 amino acids. This chain's CDR3 is CASSSRGASSYEQYF. DNA of the CDR3: TGTGCCAGCAGCTCACGGGGTGCCAGCTCCTACGAGCAGTACTTC.

This clonotype was counted many times. The chain carries TRBV30 and TRBJ2-1, with 7 nucleotides matching TRBD2. CDR1 and CDR2 from the germline V gene are GTSNPN and SVGIG (reference sequence). The V and J ends lost 2 bases and 8 bases, in that order; junction bases with no gene match: 3. The CDR3 covers 12 residues. CDR3 amino acids: CAWSPAGYEQFF. CDR3 coding DNA: TGTGCCTGGAGTCCAGCGGGGTATGAGCAGTTCTTC.

The chain joins TRBV12-3 or TRBV12-4 to TRBJ1-3; D remains unclear. Trimming shortened V by 3 bases and J by 2 bases, and 8 bases separated the two germline ends. This CDR3 comprises 14 residues. In nucleotides, the CDR3 is TGTGCCAGCAGTTTTGGCCCAGCTGGAAACACCATATATTTT. Amino acid sequence: CASSFGPAGNTIYF.

This clonotype was observed many times. The rearrangement joins TRBV14 to TRBJ2-3; 10 positions match TRBD2. CDR1 and CDR2 from the germline V gene are SGHDN and FVKESK. There are 14 residues in the CDR3. Trimming at V came to 7 bases and at J to 8 bases, leaving 9 bases not matched to a gene. CDR3 loop: CASNSGGPGVTQYF. CDR3 DNA sequence: TGTGCCAGCAATAGCGGGGGGCCTGGTGTTACGCAGTATTTT.

The sample holds many counts of this clonotype. This chain connects TRBV7-8 to TRBJ2-3; possible D gene TRBD1, 6 bases. Germline CDR1 and CDR2: SGHVS and FQNEAQ. V shed 5 bases and J shed 1 base, with 16 bases lying between them. The CDR3 has 16 amino acids. CDR3 sequence reads: CASSPERGWGTDTQYF. The CDR3 bases are TGTGCCAGCAGCCCCGAGAGGGGGTGGGGCACAGATACGCAGTATTTT. Combining the CDR3 with reference TRBV7-8 and TRBJ2-3 gives the whole variable domain GAGVSQSPRYKVAKRGQDVALRCDPISGHVSLFWYQQALGQGPEFLTYFQNEAQLDKSGLPSDRFFAERPEGSVSTLKIQRTQQEDSAVYLCASSPERGWGTDTQYFGPGTRLTVL.

This clonotype was recorded at least ten times. V is TRBV30 and J is TRBJ1-5, with no clear D. V lost 0 bases and J lost 2, with 11 bases in between. The CDR3 sequence is 15 residues long. The germline V gene encodes CDR1 GTSNPN and CDR2 SVGIG (reference sequence). Written as DNA, the CDR3 is TGTGCCTGGAGTGTAGGTTCGTGGGGCAATCAGCCCCAGCATTTT. This codes for CAWSVGSWGNQPQHF.

The chain couples TRBV4-1 to TRBJ2-7, with D uncertain. CDR3 length equals 16 residues. The V gene lost 1 base and the J gene lost 1 base, with 14 bases spanning the gap. The germline V gene has CDR1 MGHRA and CDR2 YSYEKL. CDR3 loop: CASSQAPRVESYEQYF. DNA for the CDR3: TGCGCCAGCAGCCAAGCCCCAAGGGTCGAATCCTACGAGCAGTACTTC.

Comment on this clonotype: A read error may explain this, as a much larger clone is one base away. The chain carries TRBV5-6 and TRBJ2-6; D is uncertain. The CDR3 extends over 18 amino acids. Trimming cost V 4 bases and J 0 bases, with 17 bases left between them. Germline V gene sequence: CDR1 SGHDT, CDR2 YYEEEE. CDR3 DNA sequence: TGTGCCAGCAGCCTACTACCGCCGGACCTCTCTGGGGCCAACGTCCTGACTTTC. This sequence encodes CASSLLPPDLSGANVLTF.

About this clonotype: A single base separates this from a much larger clone, so it may be a read error. The chain combines TRBV14 with TRBJ2-7; D uncertain. From germline, CDR1 is SGHDN and CDR2 FVKESK. The CDR3 contains 12 residues. CDR3 sequence (DNA): TGTGCCAGCAGCCAGAAGCCCTCCGAGCGGTACTTC. Translation: CASSQKPSERYF. Variable domain in full (rest from reference TRBV14 and TRBJ2-7): EAGVTQFPSHSVIEKGQTVTLRCDPISGHDNLYWYRRVMGKEIKFLLHFVKESKQDESGMPNNRFLAERTGGTYSTLKVQPAELEDSGVYFCASSQKPSERYFGPGTRLTVT.

This clonotype was counted ten times or more. Here the CDR3 reads CASSWDNEQFF. For the CDR3, the DNA is TGTGCCAGCAGTTGGGACAATGAGCAGTTCTTC. The chain joins TRBV6-2 or TRBV6-3 to TRBJ2-1; D not certain. The germline CDR1 and CDR2 sequences are MNHEY and SVGEGT. The V and J ends lost 4 bases and 5 bases respectively, with 3 bases between them. The CDR3 runs to 11 residues.

Only a few counts were recorded for this clonotype. V and J are TRBV6-5 and TRBJ2-2; 16 bases are shared with TRBD2. With V trimmed by 0 bases and J by 5 bases, 3 bases remained unmatched. This CDR3 contains 18 residues. Germline values: CDR1 MNHEY, CDR2 SVGAGI. The chain's CDR3 is CASSYSGLAGGPTGELFF. The DNA of the CDR3 is TGTGCCAGCAGTTACTCGGGACTAGCGGGAGGGCCAACCGGGGAGCTGTTTTTT.

This clonotype showed up many times. V gene TRBV2 combines with J gene TRBJ2-3, with TRBD2 matching 7 bases. J was trimmed by 0 bases and V by 6 bases; bases with no gene match: 6. This CDR3 spans 15 amino acids. Per the germline V gene, CDR1 is SNHLY and CDR2 is FYNNEI. The CDR3: CASRIGGVSTDTQYF. CDR3 bases: TGTGCCAGCAGGATTGGGGGGGTAAGCACAGATACGCAGTATTTT.

Of note for this clonotype: This CDR3 fails to terminate in the conserved phenylalanine or tryptophan, so it likely reflects a read error. The chain combines TRBV18 with TRBJ2-3; 7 nucleotides align to TRBD1. CDR3 length: 18 residues. The V segment lost 8 bases and the J segment 3 bases; nucleotides outside the gene matches: 20. Germline loops: CDR1 KGHSH, CDR2 LQKENI. CDR3 in amino acids: CASPTSGQELVGTDTQYL. CDR3 in DNA: TGTGCCAGCCCAACATCAGGACAGGAACTAGTGGGGACAGATACGCAGTATCTT.

This clonotype has a count of ten or more. The chain has TRBV4-1 and TRBJ1-4, with D unresolved. Germline V gene lookup returns CDR1 MGHRA and CDR2 YSYEKL. CDR3 length: 14 residues. Trimming stripped 1 base from V and 7 bases from J, with 10 bases between. The chain's CDR3 is CASSQVERGEKLFF. The CDR3 bases are TGCGCCAGCAGCCAAGTGGAAAGAGGTGAAAAACTGTTTTTT.

The V call is TRBV9, the J call TRBJ2-7; 8 bases match TRBD2. With 2 bases clipped from V and 0 bases from J, the junction kept 1 base outside the gene matches. The CDR3 has 14 residues. Germline CDR1 is SGDLS and CDR2 is YYNGEE. The chain's CDR3 is CASSVGRASYEQYF. DNA of the CDR3: TGTGCCAGCAGCGTCGGGAGGGCCTCCTACGAGCAGTACTTC. Variable domain in full (rest from reference TRBV9 and TRBJ2-7): DSGVTQTPKHLITATGQRVTLRCSPRSGDLSVYWYQQSLDQGLQFLIQYYNGEERAKGNILERFSAQQFPDLHSELNLSSLELGDSALYFCASSVGRASYEQYFGPGTRLTVT.

As concerns this clonotype: It may be a read error: a sequence one base away is much more abundant. Lacking the conserved final phenylalanine or tryptophan, this CDR3 likely reflects a read error. The chain uses TRBV6-2 or TRBV6-3 and TRBJ2-7; D gene ambiguous. In germline, CDR1 is MNHEY, CDR2 SVGEGT. The CDR3 is 17 residues long. Trimming took 0 bases from V and 2 from J, leaving 17 bases between them. In DNA form, the CDR3 reads TGTGCCAGCAGTTACTCGCCCAGCTGGAGCCGGGCCTACGAGCAGTACTCC. It codes for CASSYSPSWSRAYEQYS.

J is TRBJ1-1 and V is TRBV13; 10 bases align to TRBD1. Trimming took 10 bases from V and 12 from J; bases not matched to a gene: 14. CDR3 length: 13 amino acids. From germline, CDR1 is PRHDT and CDR2 FYEKMQ (reference sequence). Here the CDR3 reads CAILSRGTGETFF. As DNA, the CDR3 is TGTGCCATCTTAAGTCGGGGGACAGGGGAAACTTTCTTT.

V usage is TRBV27 and J usage is TRBJ1-3; D is possibly TRBD1 (6 bases). V gave up 5 bases and J gave up 4 bases, with 15 bases separating them. The germline CDR1 and CDR2 sequences are MNHEY and SMNVEV (reference sequence). CDR3 length equals 15 residues. CDR3 residues: CASSPQGLGGNTIYF. The CDR3 DNA follows: TGTGCCAGCAGTCCACAGGGATTAGGGGGAAACACCATATATTTT.

This clonotype showed up many times. The chain recombines TRBV12-3 or TRBV12-4 with TRBJ2-3; the D is unclear. V lost 3 bases to trimming and J lost 2 bases, with 12 bases between them. This CDR3 spans 15 amino acids. CDR3 nucleotide sequence: TGTGCCAGCAGTTTGCAGGACCTTCACACAGATACGCAGTATTTT. Translation: CASSLQDLHTDTQYF.

This chain uses TRBV20-1 with TRBJ1-1; D perhaps matches TRBD1 (5 bases). CDR1 and CDR2 (germline): DFQATT, SNEGSKA (reference sequence). CDR3 size: 13 residues. The V gene lost 4 bases and the J gene lost 0 bases, with 9 bases spanning the gap. This CDR3 reads CSATRQMNTEAFF. DNA of the CDR3: TGCAGTGCTACCCGACAGATGAACACTGAAGCTTTCTTT.

Concerning this clonotype: This sequence may be a read error, since a much larger clone differs from it by one base. The chain is built from TRBV4-3 and TRBJ1-1; tentatively, D is TRBD1 (6 bases). CDR1 and CDR2 from the germline V gene are LGHNA and YSLEER. The CDR3 consists of 13 residues. The CDR3 DNA is TGCGCCAGCAGCCAGAGCGGGGGCACTGAAGCTCTCTTT. This gives the protein CASSQSGGTEALF.

As regards this clonotype: Being one base from a much bigger clone, this may be a read error. J is TRBJ1-5 and V is TRBV19; D unclear. Per germline, CDR1 LNHDA and CDR2 SQIVND (reference sequence). The CDR3 is 13 residues long. This chain's CDR3 is CVSSIEENQPQHF. The DNA for the CDR3 is TGTGTCAGTAGTATAGAGGAGAATCAGCCCCAGCATTTT.

The sample holds many counts of this clonotype. The genes are TRBV12-3 or TRBV12-4 and TRBJ2-5; D tentatively fits TRBD1 or TRBD2 (6 bases each). The CDR3 is made up of 15 amino acids. Between the trimmed V and J ends, which lost 3 bases and 0 bases, there was a span of 11 bases. The CDR3 is CASSFRGPYQETQYF. The CDR3 region has the DNA TGTGCCAGCAGTTTCCGGGGGCCATACCAAGAGACCCAGTACTTC.

This clonotype appeared a few times. J is TRBJ1-2 and V is TRBV7-6; D call uncertain. CDR3 length: 14 amino acids. V dropped 2 bases and J dropped 0 bases, with 7 bases sitting between them. In germline, CDR1 is SGHVS, CDR2 FNYEAQ. The CDR3 region has the DNA TGTGCCAGCAGCTTATACGGTCCTAACTATGGCTACACCTTC. It specifies CASSLYGPNYGYTF.

Concerning this clonotype: This may come from a read error, since a much larger clone is one base off. The chain uses TRBV10-3 and TRBJ2-5; 8 bases agree with TRBD2. J was trimmed by 5 bases and V by 6 bases; bases with no gene match: 5. Germline V CDR1 and CDR2: ENHRY, SYGVKD. This CDR3 contains 13 residues. CDR3 DNA: TGTGCCATCAGAGCTAGCGGGTTGGAGACCCAGTACTTC. Its translation is CAIRASGLETQYF.

This clonotype was counted ten times or more. This rearrangement joins TRBV11-2 to TRBJ2-3; TRBD2 matches 9 bases. The germline CDR1 and CDR2 sequences are SGHAT and FQNNGV. J was trimmed by 2 bases and V by 4 bases; bases with no gene match: 16. This CDR3 comprises 19 residues. The CDR3 sequence: CASSSTRWASGDHTDTQYF. CDR3 nucleotide sequence: TGTGCCAGCAGCTCGACCCGGTGGGCTAGCGGGGATCACACAGATACGCAGTATTTT.

This clonotype was counted many times. The chain joins TRBV7-2 to TRBJ2-7; possibly TRBD1 for D (5 bases). Germline loops: CDR1 SGHTA, CDR2 FQGNSA. Trimming took 5 bases from V and 1 from J, leaving 15 bases between them. CDR3 length: 15 amino acids. The CDR3 region is CASSRTGTWSYEQYF. In DNA, the CDR3 is TGTGCCAGCAGCCGAACAGGTACATGGTCCTACGAGCAGTACTTC.